Included here is one T cell receptor beta chain sequence, with context. These data belong to a study of blood T cell repertoires in COVID-19. Across the whole study: PBMCs, B-cell-depleted T cells, or T cells provided the cDNA or gDNA that made up the material.

The method was immunoSEQ multiplex PCR; TCRdb's version includes in-frame clones alone and lacks a portion of them. The table lists about 170,000 clones, 84% of them singletons. Categorization into cohorts depended on clinical history that participants reported. Symptom resolution, clearance, or two negative PCRs marked the recovered donors of Cohort 3. The TCR was taken from a man in his forties or fifties who had recovered from COVID-19. Sequenced material: PBMCs or T cells enriched from blood (not recorded which).

Here the CDR3 reads CASLKRAKNIQYF. CDR3 nucleotides: TGTGCCAGCCTTAAGAGAGCCAAAAACATTCAGTACTTC. The V call is TRBV5-6, the J call TRBJ2-4; D uncertain. Germline V gives CDR1 SGHDT, CDR2 YYEEEE. The CDR3 spans 13 residues. Trimming took off 7 bases at V and 0 bases at J, with 8 bases between the two ends.